This T cell receptor (beta chain) was identified during a study of read filtering for tumor transcriptome and immune sequencing. About the research overall: Whole-transcriptome libraries were prepared after DNase treatment. RNA-seq yielded only about 80 to 1,400 TCR reads, IR-seq about 4 to 11 million.

Molecular barcoded adaptors covering alpha/delta and beta/gamma chains were used on 400 ng RNA. In TCRdb, the reads were re-called with MiXCR into one record per CDR3 protein. The table includes tens of thousands of distinct CDR3 sequences, under 25% detected once. This clonotype was detected a few times. Its antigen is as yet unknown. Study-wide results and caveats: This fraction held mixed bone marrow immune cells after CD138-negative sorting.

Sequencing was performed on a population of CD138-negative cells sorted from bone marrow. The TCR comes from a donor over 35 with multiple myeloma.

The CDR3 nucleotides are TGTGCCAGCACCACGAACACTGAAGCTTTCTTT. Translation: CASTTNTEAFF. The chain links TRBV28 to TRBJ1-1, with D unclear. Germline V CDR1 and CDR2: MDHEN, SYDVKM. The CDR3 contains 11 residues. Trimming stripped 7 bases from V and 1 base from J, with 4 bases between.